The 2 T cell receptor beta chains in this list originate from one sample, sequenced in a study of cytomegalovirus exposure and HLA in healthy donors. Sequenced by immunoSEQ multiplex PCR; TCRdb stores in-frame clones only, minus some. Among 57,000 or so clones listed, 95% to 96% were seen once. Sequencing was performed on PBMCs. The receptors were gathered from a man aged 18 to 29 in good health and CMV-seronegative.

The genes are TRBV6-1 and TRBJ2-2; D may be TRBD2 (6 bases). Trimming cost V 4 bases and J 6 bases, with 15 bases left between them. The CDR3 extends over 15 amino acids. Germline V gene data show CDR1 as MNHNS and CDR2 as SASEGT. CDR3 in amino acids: CASSVGGEAAGELFF. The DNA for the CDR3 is TGTGCCAGCAGTGTCGGCGGGGAGGCCGCCGGGGAGCTGTTTTTT.

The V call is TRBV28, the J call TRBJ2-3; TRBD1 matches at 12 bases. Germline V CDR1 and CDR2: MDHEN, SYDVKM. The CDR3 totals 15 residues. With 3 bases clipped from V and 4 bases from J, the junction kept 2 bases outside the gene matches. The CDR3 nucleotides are TGTGCCAGCAGTTTTGGGACAGGGGGCTCAGATACGCAGTATTTT. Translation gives CASSFGTGGSDTQYF.